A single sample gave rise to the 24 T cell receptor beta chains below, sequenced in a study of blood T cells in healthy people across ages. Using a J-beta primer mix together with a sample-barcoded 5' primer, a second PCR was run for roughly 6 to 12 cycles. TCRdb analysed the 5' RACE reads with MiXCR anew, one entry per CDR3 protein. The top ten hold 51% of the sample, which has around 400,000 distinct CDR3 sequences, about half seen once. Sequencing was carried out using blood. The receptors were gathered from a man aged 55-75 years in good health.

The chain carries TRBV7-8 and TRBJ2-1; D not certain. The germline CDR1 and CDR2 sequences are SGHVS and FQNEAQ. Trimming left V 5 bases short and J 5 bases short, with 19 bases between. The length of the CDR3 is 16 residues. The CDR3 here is CASSTEAMASNNEQFF. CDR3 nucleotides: TGTGCCAGCAGCACCGAAGCTATGGCTTCTAACAATGAGCAGTTCTTC. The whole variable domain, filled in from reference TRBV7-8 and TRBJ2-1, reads GAGVSQSPRYKVAKRGQDVALRCDPISGHVSLFWYQQALGQGPEFLTYFQNEAQLDKSGLPSDRFFAERPEGSVSTLKIQRTQQEDSAVYLCASSTEAMASNNEQFFGPGTRLTVL.

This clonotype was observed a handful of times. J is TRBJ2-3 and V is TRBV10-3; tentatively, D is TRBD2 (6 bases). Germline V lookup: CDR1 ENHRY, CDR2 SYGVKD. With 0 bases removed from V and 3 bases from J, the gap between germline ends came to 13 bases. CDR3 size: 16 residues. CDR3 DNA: TGTGCCATCAGTGAGTCAGGGGCGGGGCCGACAGATACGCAGTATTTT. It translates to CAISESGAGPTDTQYF.

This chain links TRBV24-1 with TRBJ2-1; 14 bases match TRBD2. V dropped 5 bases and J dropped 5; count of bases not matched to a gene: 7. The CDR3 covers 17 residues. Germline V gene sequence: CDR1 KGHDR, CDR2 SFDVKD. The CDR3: CATSASRTSGRHNEQFF. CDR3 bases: TGTGCCACCAGTGCGTCCCGGACTAGCGGGAGGCACAATGAGCAGTTCTTC.

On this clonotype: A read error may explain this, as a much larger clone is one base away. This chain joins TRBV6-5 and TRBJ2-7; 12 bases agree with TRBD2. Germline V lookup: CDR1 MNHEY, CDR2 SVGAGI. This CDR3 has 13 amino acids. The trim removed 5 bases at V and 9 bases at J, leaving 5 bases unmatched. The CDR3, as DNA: TGTGCCAGCAGTAGGACTAGCGGGAATGGGCAGTACTTC. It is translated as CASSRTSGNGQYF.

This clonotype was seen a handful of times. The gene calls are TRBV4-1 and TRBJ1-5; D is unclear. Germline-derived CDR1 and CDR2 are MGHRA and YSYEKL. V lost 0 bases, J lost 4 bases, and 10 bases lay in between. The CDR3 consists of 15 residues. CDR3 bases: TGCGCCAGCAGCCAAGAGGGTTTGAGGAATCAGCCCCAGCATTTT. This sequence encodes CASSQEGLRNQPQHF.

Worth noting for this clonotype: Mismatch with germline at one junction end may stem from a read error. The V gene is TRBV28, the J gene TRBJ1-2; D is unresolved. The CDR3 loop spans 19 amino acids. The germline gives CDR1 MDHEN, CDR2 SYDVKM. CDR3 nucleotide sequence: TGTGCCGGCAGTTTACGCCCTCCTTTAAGGCATGTAGATAGGGATGGCTACACCTTC. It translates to CAGSLRPPLRHVDRDGYTF.

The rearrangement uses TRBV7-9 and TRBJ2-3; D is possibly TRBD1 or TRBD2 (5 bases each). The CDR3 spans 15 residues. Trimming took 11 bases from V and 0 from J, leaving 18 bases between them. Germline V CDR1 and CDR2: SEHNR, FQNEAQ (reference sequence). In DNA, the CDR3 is TGTGCCGGTGTACCCGGGGCGGGTAGCACAGATACGCAGTATTTT. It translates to CAGVPGAGSTDTQYF.

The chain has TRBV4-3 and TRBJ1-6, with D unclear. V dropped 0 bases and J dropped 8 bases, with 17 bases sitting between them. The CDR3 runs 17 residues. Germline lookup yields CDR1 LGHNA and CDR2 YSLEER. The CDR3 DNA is TGCGCCAGCAGCCAAGATGGTTCGCTCTCAGCAGATTCACCCCTCCACTTT. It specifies CASSQDGSLSADSPLHF.

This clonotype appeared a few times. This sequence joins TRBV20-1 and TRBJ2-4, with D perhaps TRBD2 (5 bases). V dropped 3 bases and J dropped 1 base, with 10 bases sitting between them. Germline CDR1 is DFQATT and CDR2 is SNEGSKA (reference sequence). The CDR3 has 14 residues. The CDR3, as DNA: TGCAGTGCTAGGGACGGCGGGGCCAAAAACATTCAGTACTTC. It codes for CSARDGGAKNIQYF.

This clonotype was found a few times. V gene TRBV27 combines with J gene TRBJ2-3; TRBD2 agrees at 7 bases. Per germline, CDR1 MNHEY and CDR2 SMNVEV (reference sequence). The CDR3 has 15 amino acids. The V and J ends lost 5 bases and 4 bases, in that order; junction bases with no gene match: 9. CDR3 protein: CASSIGTMASDTQYF. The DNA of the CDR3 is TGTGCCAGCAGTATAGGGACTATGGCATCAGATACGCAGTATTTT.

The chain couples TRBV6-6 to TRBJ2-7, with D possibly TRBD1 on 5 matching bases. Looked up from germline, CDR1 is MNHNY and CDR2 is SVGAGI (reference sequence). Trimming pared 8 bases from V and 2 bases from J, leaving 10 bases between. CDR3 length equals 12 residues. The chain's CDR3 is CASGRTTYEQYF. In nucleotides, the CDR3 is TGTGCCAGCGGCCGGACAACCTACGAGCAGTACTTC.

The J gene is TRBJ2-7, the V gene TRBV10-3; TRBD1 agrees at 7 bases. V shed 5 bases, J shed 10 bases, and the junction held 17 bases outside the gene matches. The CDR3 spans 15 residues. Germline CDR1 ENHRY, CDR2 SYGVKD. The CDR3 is CAISFADRDQEIQYF. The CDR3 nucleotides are TGTGCCATCAGTTTTGCCGACAGGGACCAAGAGATCCAGTACTTC.

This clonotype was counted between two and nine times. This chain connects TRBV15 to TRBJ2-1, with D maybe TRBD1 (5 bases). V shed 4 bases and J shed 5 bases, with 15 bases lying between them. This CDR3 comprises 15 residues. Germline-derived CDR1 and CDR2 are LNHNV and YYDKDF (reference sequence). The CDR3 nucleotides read TGTGCCACCAGCACCTTTGGGGAAGGGGACAATGAGCAGTTCTTC. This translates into CATSTFGEGDNEQFF.

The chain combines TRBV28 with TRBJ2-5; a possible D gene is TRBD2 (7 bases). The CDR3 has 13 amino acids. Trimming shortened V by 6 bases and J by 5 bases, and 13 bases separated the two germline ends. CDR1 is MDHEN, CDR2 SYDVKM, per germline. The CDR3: CASRPQGGETQYF. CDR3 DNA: TGTGCCAGCAGGCCACAGGGAGGGGAGACCCAGTACTTC.

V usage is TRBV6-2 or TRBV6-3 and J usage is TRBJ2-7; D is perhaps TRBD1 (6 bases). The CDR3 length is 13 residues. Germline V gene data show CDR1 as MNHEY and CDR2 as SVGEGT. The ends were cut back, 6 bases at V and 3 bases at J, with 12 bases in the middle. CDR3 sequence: CASRGDRNYEQYF. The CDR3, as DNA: TGTGCCAGCAGGGGAGACAGGAACTACGAGCAGTACTTC.

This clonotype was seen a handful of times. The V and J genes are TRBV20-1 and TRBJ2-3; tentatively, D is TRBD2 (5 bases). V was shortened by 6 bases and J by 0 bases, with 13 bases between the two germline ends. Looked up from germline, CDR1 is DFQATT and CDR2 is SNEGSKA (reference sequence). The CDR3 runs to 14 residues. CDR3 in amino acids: CSAAGETSTDTQYF. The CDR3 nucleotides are TGCAGTGCCGCGGGCGAAACTAGCACAGATACGCAGTATTTT.

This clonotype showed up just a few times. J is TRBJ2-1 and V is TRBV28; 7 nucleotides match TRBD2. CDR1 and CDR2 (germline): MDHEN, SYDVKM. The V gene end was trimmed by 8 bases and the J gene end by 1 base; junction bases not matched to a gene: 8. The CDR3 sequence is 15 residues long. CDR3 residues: CASLGEGRSYNEQFF. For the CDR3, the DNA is TGTGCCAGCTTAGGGGAGGGCCGATCCTACAATGAGCAGTTCTTC.

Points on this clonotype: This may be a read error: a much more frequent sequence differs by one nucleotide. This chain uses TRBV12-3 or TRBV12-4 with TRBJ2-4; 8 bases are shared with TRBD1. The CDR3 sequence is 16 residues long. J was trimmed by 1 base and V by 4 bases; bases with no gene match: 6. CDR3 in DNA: TGTGCCAGCAGTTCGGACAGGGAGTATGCCAAAAACATTCAGTACTTC. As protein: CASSSDREYAKNIQYF.

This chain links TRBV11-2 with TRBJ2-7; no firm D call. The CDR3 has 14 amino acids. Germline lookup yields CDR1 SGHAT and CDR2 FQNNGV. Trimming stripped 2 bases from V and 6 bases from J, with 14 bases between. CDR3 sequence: CASSLLSRPIEQYF. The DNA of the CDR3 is TGTGCCAGCAGCTTATTGTCAAGGCCCATCGAGCAGTACTTC. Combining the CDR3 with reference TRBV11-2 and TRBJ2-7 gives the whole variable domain EAGVAQSPRYKIIEKRQSVAFWCNPISGHATLYWYQQILGQGPKLLIQFQNNGVVDDSQLPKDRFSAERLKGVDSTLKIQPAKLEDSAVYLCASSLLSRPIEQYFGPGTRLTVT.

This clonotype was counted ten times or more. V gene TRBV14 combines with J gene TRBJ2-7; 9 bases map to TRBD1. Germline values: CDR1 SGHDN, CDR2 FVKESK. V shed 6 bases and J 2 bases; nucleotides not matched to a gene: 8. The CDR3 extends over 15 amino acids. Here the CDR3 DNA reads TGTGCCAGCAGTCATCCGGGACAGGGAGCCTACGAGCAGTACTTC. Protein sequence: CASSHPGQGAYEQYF.

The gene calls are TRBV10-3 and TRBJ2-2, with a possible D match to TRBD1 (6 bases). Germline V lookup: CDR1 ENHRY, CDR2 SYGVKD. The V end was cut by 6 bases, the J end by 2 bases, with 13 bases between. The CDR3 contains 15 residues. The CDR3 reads CAISAGTTNTGELFF. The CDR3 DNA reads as TGTGCCATCAGCGCCGGGACAACAAACACCGGGGAGCTGTTTTTT.

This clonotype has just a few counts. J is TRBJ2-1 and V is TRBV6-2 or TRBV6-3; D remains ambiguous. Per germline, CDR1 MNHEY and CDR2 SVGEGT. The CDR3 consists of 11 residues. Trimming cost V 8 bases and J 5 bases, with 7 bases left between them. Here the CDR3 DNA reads TGTGCCAGCGGACCTCACAATGAGCAGTTCTTC. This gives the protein CASGPHNEQFF.

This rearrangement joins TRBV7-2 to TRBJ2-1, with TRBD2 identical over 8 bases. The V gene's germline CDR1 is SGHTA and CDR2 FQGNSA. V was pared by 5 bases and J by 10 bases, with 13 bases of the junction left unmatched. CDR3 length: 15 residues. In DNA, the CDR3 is TGTGCCAGCAGCATAAATCTAGCGGGCCTGGTAGAGCAGTTCTTC. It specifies CASSINLAGLVEQFF.

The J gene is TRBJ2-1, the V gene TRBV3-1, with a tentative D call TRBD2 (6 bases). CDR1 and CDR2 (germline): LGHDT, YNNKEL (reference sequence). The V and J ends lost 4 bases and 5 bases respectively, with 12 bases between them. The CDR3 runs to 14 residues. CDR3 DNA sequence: TGTGCCAGCAGCCGGCGCGGGACCGACAATGAGCAGTTCTTC. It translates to CASSRRGTDNEQFF.